The clone carrying this TCR beta chain was counted ten times or more. Its antigen is as yet unknown. This entry comes from a study of T cells in Graves' hyperthyroidism and ophthalmopathy. Study observations and caveats: In the analysis, a 13 V-J model separated ophthalmopathy from stable hyperthyroidism.

Regions amplified from RNA transcripts were the TCR beta CDR3 regions. The TCR CDR3 was amplified in a first-round RT-PCR using the HTBI primer set. MiXCR, applied by TCRdb to the multiplex PCR reads, yields one record per CDR3 protein. Here the sample spans 400,000 or so distinct CDR3 sequences, over 12% being singletons. This CDR3 has 13 amino acids. The germline V gene has CDR1 MNHEY and CDR2 SVGEGT. The germline V and J ends were trimmed by 4 bases and 3 bases, with 10 bases remaining between them. The sequenced sample was blood. The sequence was obtained from a woman aged 55 to 70 with Graves' ophthalmopathy. V gene TRBV6-2 or TRBV6-3 combines with J gene TRBJ2-7; no clear D gene. CDR3 in amino acids: CASSSRPDYEQYF. The DNA for the CDR3 is TGTGCCAGCAGTTCCCGTCCAGACTACGAGCAGTACTTC.